This TCR beta chain was recovered during a study of beta chain features in type 1 diabetes. Study results and caveats: Significant though moderate, a shortening of TCRB CDR3s appeared in all four CD4+ subsets of Type 1 diabetes patients. For type 1 diabetes patients, VDJ junctions showed fewer insertions and more deletions.

The investigators reverse transcribed all of the isolated RNA, so they sequenced expressed TCRB transcripts. Data came from immunoSEQ multiplex PCR; TCRdb stores just in-frame clones and leaves some out. The repertoire holds more than 120,000 clones, with 10% to 15% as singletons. As concerns this clone: Its antigen is as yet unknown.

The CDR3 has 14 residues. V shed 0 bases and J shed 8 bases, with 13 bases lying between them. Germline V gene sequence: CDR1 MNHEY, CDR2 SMNVEV (reference sequence). The clonotype was recovered from a man between 18 and 29 years old with type 1 diabetes. This chain uses TRBV27 with TRBJ1-2; no clear D gene. Sample: central memory CD4+ T cells from blood. In nucleotides, the CDR3 is TGTGCCAGCAGTTTATCGGCAGACGCGATCGGCTACACCTTC. Its protein is CASSLSADAIGYTF.